This entry describes one T cell receptor (beta chain). Germline assignment: CDR1 LGHNA and CDR2 YNFKEQ. With 6 bases clipped from V and 2 bases from J, the junction kept 12 bases outside the gene matches. The CDR3 extends over 17 amino acids. The data stem from a study of blood T cell repertoires in COVID-19. Background on the study: The study drew acute and convalescent COVID-19 samples from the United States, Italy and Spain. In each case, the material was cDNA or gDNA derived from T cells, B-cell-depleted T cells, or PBMCs.

Under the authors' procedure: Quantification of nucleated cells was approximated via reference gene primer amplification. Sequencing used immunoSEQ multiplex PCR; TCRdb keeps in-frame clones, though not all of them. From that table come the V and J calls and clone size; the DNA was used to work out D and trimming. This sample yields approximately 260,000 clones, of which 86% are seen a single time; approximately 4% belongs to the top ten. The genes are TRBV4-2 and TRBJ2-7; 11 bases fit TRBD2. What was sequenced was peripheral blood. The TCR comes from a young man with active or convalescent COVID-19. Here the CDR3 DNA reads TGTGCCAGCAGACCAGAGGCCCGTAGCGGGGGGGCCTACGAGCAGTACTTC. The encoded protein is CASRPEARSGGAYEQYF.